Shown below are 27 T cell receptor beta chains from a single sample sequenced in a study of control samples from healthy donors and cancer patients. Assay: immunoSEQ multiplex PCR; the TCRdb copy retains only in-frame clones and omits some. The sample comprises about 130,000 clones, roughly 94% of which are singletons, and 13% to 15% rests with the top ten. Sequencing was performed on PBMCs. These receptors originate from a man in his sixties with colorectal cancer.

The chain recombines TRBV11-3 with TRBJ2-5; 9 bases are shared with TRBD1. CDR1 and CDR2 from the germline V gene are SGHNT and YENEEA. After removal of 4 bases from V and 3 bases from J, the junction contained 3 bases not matched to a gene. This CDR3 contains 14 residues. CDR3 coding DNA: TGTGCCAGCAGCTCTAGGACAGGGGAAGAGACCCAGTACTTC. It codes for CASSSRTGEETQYF.

The V call is TRBV29-1, the J call TRBJ1-5; possibly TRBD1 for D (5 bases). CDR1 SQVTM and CDR2 ANQGSEA come from the germline V gene. The CDR3 is 13 residues long. The V and J ends lost 6 bases and 2 bases respectively, with 11 bases between them. The CDR3, as DNA: TGCAGCGTCGGCGGGGGTGGCAATCAGCCCCAGCATTTT. It encodes CSVGGGGNQPQHF.

The chain uses TRBV27 and TRBJ2-5, with 9 bases lining up with TRBD1. CDR1 is MNHEY, CDR2 SMNVEV, per germline (reference sequence). The CDR3 has 15 amino acids. J lost 2 bases, V lost 3 bases, and 4 bases had no gene match. CDR3 residues: CASSFDRGGQETQYF. The CDR3 DNA reads as TGTGCCAGCAGTTTCGACAGGGGGGGACAAGAGACCCAGTACTTC.

The chain has TRBV24-1 and TRBJ2-1; D is unclear. V shed 3 bases and J shed 0 bases, with 11 bases lying between them. There are 16 residues in the CDR3. In germline, CDR1 is KGHDR, CDR2 SFDVKD. CDR3 sequence (DNA): TGTGCCACCAGTGATACCCGCACCAGCTCCTACAATGAGCAGTTCTTC. Protein product: CATSDTRTSSYNEQFF.

This chain connects TRBV15 to TRBJ1-5; D is uncertain. Trimming took 3 bases from V and 8 from J, leaving 17 bases between them. CDR1 is LNHNV, CDR2 YYDKDF, per germline (reference sequence). This CDR3 region has 15 residues. As DNA, the CDR3 is TGTGCCACCAGCAGGGATAGGACGTTAACCAAGCCCCAGCATTTT. Translated: CATSRDRTLTKPQHF. The full variable domain, completed using reference TRBV15 and TRBJ1-5, is DAMVIQNPRYQVTQFGKPVTLSCSQTLNHNVMYWYQQKSSQAPKLLFHYYDKDFNNEADTPDNFQSRRPNTSFCFLDIRSPGLGDTAMYLCATSRDRTLTKPQHFGDGTRLSIL.

The rearrangement joins TRBV18 to TRBJ1-5; D is unclear. V dropped 5 bases and J dropped 0 bases, with 11 bases sitting between them. The CDR3 spans 15 residues. Germline CDR1 KGHSH, CDR2 LQKENI. The CDR3 is CASSVSTDSNQPQHF. DNA of the CDR3: TGTGCCAGCTCAGTCTCAACAGATAGCAATCAGCCCCAGCATTTT. Full variable domain (remainder filled in from reference TRBV18 and TRBJ1-5): NAGVMQNPRHLVRRRGQEARLRCSPMKGHSHVYWYRQLPEEGLKFMVYLQKENIIDESGMPKERFSAEFPKEGPSILRIQQVVRGDSAAYFCASSVSTDSNQPQHFGDGTRLSIL.

V usage is TRBV5-8 and J usage is TRBJ2-3, with 10 bases lining up with TRBD1. J gave up 4 bases and V 4 bases, and 6 bases lay outside the gene matches. Germline assignment: CDR1 SGHTS and CDR2 YDEGEE. The CDR3 totals 15 residues. The DNA of the CDR3 is TGTGCCAGCAGCGAAGGGACAGGGGATCCAGATACGCAGTATTTT. It yields the protein CASSEGTGDPDTQYF.

This rearrangement joins TRBV13 to TRBJ2-3; D possibly corresponds to TRBD1 (5 bases). The CDR3 contains 16 residues. Germline V gene data show CDR1 as PRHDT and CDR2 as FYEKMQ (reference sequence). Trimming stripped 1 base from V and 4 bases from J, with 15 bases between. CDR3 in DNA: TGTGCCAGCAGCTTAGTCTCAGGCAGGGTGTCAGATACGCAGTATTTT. Its translation: CASSLVSGRVSDTQYF.

The genes are TRBV2 and TRBJ1-1; D is unresolved. The V and J ends lost 8 bases and 4 bases respectively, with 11 bases between them. CDR1 SNHLY and CDR2 FYNNEI come from the germline V gene. The CDR3 spans 12 residues. The CDR3 DNA reads TGTGCCAGCGGCGTATCGGGCACTGAAGCTTTCTTT. Translated: CASGVSGTEAFF.

The chain employs TRBV3-1 (or the pseudogene TRBV3-2) and TRBJ1-1; D is unresolved. Germline V CDR1 and CDR2: LGHDT, YNNKEL (reference sequence). Trimming removed 1 base from V and 12 bases from J, with 15 bases in between. The CDR3 length is 13 residues. CDR3 in amino acids: CASSQGVSEITFF. The CDR3 nucleotides are TGTGCCAGCAGCCAAGGCGTCTCGGAGATAACTTTCTTT.

The rearrangement joins TRBV6-5 to TRBJ2-3, with D maybe TRBD1 (6 bases). Per the germline V gene, CDR1 is MNHEY and CDR2 is SVGAGI. The V gene lost 2 bases and the J gene lost 1 base, with 10 bases spanning the gap. The CDR3 runs to 15 residues. CDR3 amino acids: CASSYGGRGTDTQYF. The CDR3 DNA is TGTGCCAGCAGTTACGGGGGCCGGGGCACAGATACGCAGTATTTT.

The chain employs TRBV6-5 and TRBJ2-7; TRBD1 aligns across 8 bases. This CDR3 is built from 15 residues. Trimming took 10 bases from V and 0 from J; bases not matched to a gene: 11. Germline CDR1 reads MNHEY; CDR2 reads SVGAGI. CDR3 in amino acids: CAIQALTGASYEQYF. DNA of the CDR3: TGTGCCATCCAGGCTTTGACAGGGGCCTCCTACGAGCAGTACTTC.

The V and J genes are TRBV6-4 and TRBJ1-1, with D perhaps matching TRBD1 (6 bases). The CDR3 consists of 15 residues. Germline values: CDR1 MRHNA, CDR2 SNTAGT. V lost 3 bases and J 0 bases, leaving 11 bases between the germline ends. The DNA for the CDR3 is TGTGCCAGCAGTGAATCCGGGACATTGAACACTGAAGCTTTCTTT. Protein sequence: CASSESGTLNTEAFF.

CDR3 amino acids: CASSLGDSGNTIYF. As DNA, the CDR3 is TGCGCCAGCAGCTTGGGGGACTCTGGAAACACCATATATTTT. This chain uses TRBV5-1 with TRBJ1-3; D remains ambiguous. This CDR3 is built from 14 residues. Germline V CDR1 and CDR2: SGHRS, YFSETQ. Trimming shortened V by 0 bases and J by 0 bases, and 4 bases separated the two germline ends.

This chain links TRBV9 with TRBJ2-3, with D perhaps TRBD2 (7 bases). Per germline, CDR1 SGDLS and CDR2 YYNGEE. Trimming shortened V by 4 bases and J by 5 bases, and 20 bases separated the two germline ends. The CDR3 is made up of 16 amino acids. The CDR3 spells CASSPKREGVIDTQYF. The CDR3 DNA reads TGTGCCAGCAGCCCGAAAAGGGAGGGGGTCATAGATACGCAGTATTTT.

The V gene is TRBV14, the J gene TRBJ1-2; D remains ambiguous. The V end was cut by 1 base, the J end by 1 base, with 4 bases between. The CDR3 loop spans 13 amino acids. Germline V gives CDR1 SGHDN, CDR2 FVKESK. The CDR3 spells CASSQAVNYGYTF. The CDR3 bases are TGTGCCAGCAGCCAAGCAGTTAACTATGGCTACACCTTC.

This chain joins TRBV19 and TRBJ2-2, with 7 bases aligning to TRBD2. The CDR3 has 12 residues. Unmatched junction bases numbered 0, after V lost 5 bases and J lost 6 bases. Germline V lookup: CDR1 LNHDA, CDR2 SQIVND (reference sequence). The CDR3 sequence: CASSAGAGELFF. CDR3 coding DNA: TGTGCCAGTAGTGCGGGGGCCGGGGAGCTGTTTTTT.

This sequence joins TRBV5-1 and TRBJ2-3; D is tentatively TRBD1 or TRBD2 (5 bases each). The CDR3 is 15 residues long. Germline assignment: CDR1 SGHRS and CDR2 YFSETQ. Trimming shortened V by 4 bases and J by 4 bases, and 16 bases separated the two germline ends. CDR3 protein: CASSPEGFNADTQYF. The CDR3 DNA reads TGCGCCAGCAGCCCCGAGGGGTTTAACGCAGATACGCAGTATTTT.

This chain links TRBV5-1 with TRBJ2-2; D possibly corresponds to TRBD2 (5 bases). This CDR3 is 14 amino acids long. Germline loops: CDR1 SGHRS, CDR2 YFSETQ. Trimming shortened V by 4 bases and J by 5 bases, and 12 bases separated the two germline ends. CDR3 sequence: CASSLGGRTGELFF. The CDR3 nucleotides are TGCGCCAGCAGCCTCGGAGGCAGGACCGGGGAGCTGTTTTTT.

This chain joins TRBV4-3 and TRBJ2-2; tentative D call: TRBD1 (5 bases). Germline-derived CDR1 and CDR2 are LGHNA and YSLEER. CDR3 length equals 16 residues. Trimming left V 0 bases short and J 4 bases short, with 12 bases between. The CDR3 protein is CASSQDRWGGTGELFF. CDR3 bases: TGCGCCAGCAGCCAAGATCGTTGGGGCGGCACCGGGGAGCTGTTTTTT.

This clone came up once. V usage is TRBV6-6 and J usage is TRBJ1-6, with D maybe TRBD1 (5 bases). The V end was cut by 2 bases, the J end by 7 bases, with 9 bases between. Germline-derived CDR1 and CDR2 are MNHNY and SVGAGI (reference sequence). The CDR3 sequence is 14 residues long. The CDR3 loop is CASSYGEGNSPLHF. The CDR3 coding sequence is TGTGCCAGCAGTTACGGCGAGGGGAATTCACCCCTCCACTTT.

In this sample, this clone turned up once. The chain recombines TRBV30 with TRBJ1-3; no clear D. The CDR3 is 12 amino acids. Trimming removed 4 bases at V and 3 bases at J, with 7 bases between. CDR1 and CDR2 from the germline V gene are GTSNPN and SVGIG (reference sequence). CDR3: CAWTNSGNTIYF. CDR3 DNA sequence: TGTGCCTGGACGAACAGTGGAAACACCATATATTTT.

This rearrangement joins TRBV5-6 to TRBJ1-1; D is ambiguous. Germline-derived CDR1 and CDR2 are SGHDT and YYEEEE. The CDR3 is made up of 13 amino acids. V lost 2 bases to trimming and J lost 0 bases, with 5 bases between them. This CDR3 is CASSLQMNTEAFF. CDR3 DNA sequence: TGTGCCAGCAGCTTACAGATGAACACTGAAGCTTTCTTT.

The rearrangement uses TRBV7-8 and TRBJ2-2; D might be TRBD1 (6 bases). The CDR3 is made up of 15 amino acids. The germline V and J ends were trimmed by 2 bases and 3 bases, with 10 bases remaining between them. CDR1 and CDR2 from the germline V gene are SGHVS and FQNEAQ. The CDR3 sequence is CASSLSGGHTGELFF. For the CDR3, the DNA is TGTGCCAGCAGCTTAAGTGGGGGCCACACCGGGGAGCTGTTTTTT. Together with reference TRBV7-8 and TRBJ2-2, the CDR3 gives the full variable domain: GAGVSQSPRYKVAKRGQDVALRCDPISGHVSLFWYQQALGQGPEFLTYFQNEAQLDKSGLPSDRFFAERPEGSVSTLKIQRTQQEDSAVYLCASSLSGGHTGELFFGEGSRLTVL.

The chain uses TRBV29-1 and TRBJ1-1; a weak D match, TRBD1 (6 bases). CDR3 size: 13 residues. CDR1 is SQVTM, CDR2 ANQGSEA, per germline. Trimming removed 7 bases at V and 0 bases at J, with 12 bases between. CDR3: CSADGGLNTEAFF. The CDR3 bases are TGCAGCGCTGACGGGGGGCTGAACACTGAAGCTTTCTTT.

The CDR3 DNA follows: TGTGCCAGCAGTGAAGGAGGGGGCCCCCCTGATACGCAGTATTTT. Translated, it gives CASSEGGGPPDTQYF. This chain uses TRBV2 with TRBJ2-3, with TRBD1 matching over 7 bases. With 1 base clipped from V and 6 bases from J, the junction kept 7 bases outside the gene matches. In germline, CDR1 is SNHLY, CDR2 FYNNEI. This CDR3 is 15 amino acids long. The whole variable domain, remainder taken from reference TRBV2 and TRBJ2-3, is EPEVTQTPSHQVTQMGQEVILRCVPISNHLYFYWYRQILGQKVEFLVSFYNNEISEKSEIFDDQFSVERPDGSNFTLKIRSTKLEDSAMYFCASSEGGGPPDTQYFGPGTRLTVL.

The rearrangement uses TRBV20-1 and TRBJ1-2, with 9 bases matching TRBD1. J gave up 5 bases and V 3 bases, and 7 bases lay outside the gene matches. This CDR3 is 14 amino acids long. In germline, CDR1 is DFQATT, CDR2 SNEGSKA (reference sequence). The CDR3 DNA reads TGCAGTGCTAGTACAGGGGACAGGGCTTATGGCTACACCTTC. The encoded protein is CSASTGDRAYGYTF.